A single T cell receptor beta chain is shown here with its context. The data originate from a study of blood T cell repertoires in COVID-19. V was pared by 4 bases and J by 7 bases, with 11 bases of the junction left unmatched. CDR1 is SGHRS and CDR2 is YFSETQ in the germline V gene. CDR3 length: 15 residues. Per the authors' pipeline: Counts of nucleated cells, estimated from reference gene primer amplification, were obtained. Here immunoSEQ multiplex PCR was the method, and the copy in TCRdb shows in-frame clones only, minus some. V, J and clone size were drawn from that table, and D and trimming were deduced from the DNA. The profile shows about 100,000 clones, around 87% of them singletons.

The clonotype comes from a man in his fifties with acute or convalescent COVID-19. The chain carries TRBV5-1 and TRBJ2-1; TRBD2 agrees at 7 bases. Sequenced sample: peripheral blood. CDR3 nucleotides: TGCGCCAGCAGCGGGGTAGGCGGGAGCCGAAATGAGCAGTTCTTC. This translates into CASSGVGGSRNEQFF.